Below are 25 T cell receptor beta chains sequenced from a single sample in a study of T cells in tumors after PD-1 blockade (dated by TCRdb to the late 2010s). Library prep was done by the immunoSEQ multiplex PCR assay. As stored in TCRdb, this immuneACCESS dataset retains in-frame rearrangements with V and J assigned. A fraction of the clones does not appear; measured against another copy, unresolved V genes explain less than half of the discrepancy, and the remainder lacks a known reason. This sample holds approximately 35,000 clones; just under 80% were observed only once. About 35% of the sample rests with the top ten. What the time point label conveys for this sample: before anti-PD-1 therapy. Specimen: PBMCs, collected before anti-PD-1 treatment. The receptor set was obtained from a human donor with basal cell carcinoma.

A single count supports this clone. This chain joins TRBV4-3 and TRBJ1-1, with TRBD1 as a possible D gene (6 bases). With 0 bases removed from V and 1 base from J, the gap between germline ends came to 12 bases. The CDR3 contains 16 residues. CDR1 LGHNA and CDR2 YSLEER come from the germline V gene. The CDR3 DNA follows: TGCGCCAGCAGCCAAGAAGGGGGAGGGAGGAACACTGAAGCTTTCTTT. Protein product: CASSQEGGGRNTEAFF.

The chain recombines TRBV4-2 with TRBJ1-2; D may be TRBD1 (6 bases). Germline CDR1 LGHNA, CDR2 YNFKEQ. The CDR3 length is 15 residues. Trimming removed 4 bases from V and 3 bases from J, with 15 bases in between. The CDR3 loop is CASSLTGPADYGYTF. Here the CDR3 DNA reads TGTGCCAGCAGCCTCACAGGGCCGGCTGACTATGGCTACACCTTC.

This clone has a single count. The chain links TRBV5-5 to TRBJ1-5; 7 positions match TRBD1. V shed 0 bases, J shed 1 base, and the junction held 1 base outside the gene matches. The germline V gene encodes CDR1 SGHKS and CDR2 YYEKEE (reference sequence). The CDR3 consists of 15 residues. DNA of the CDR3: TGTGCCAGCAGCTTGGTGGGACAGAGCAATCAGCCCCAGCATTTT. It codes for CASSLVGQSNQPQHF.

The chain recombines TRBV28 with TRBJ2-6; 7 positions agree with TRBD2. Trimming at V came to 8 bases and at J to 4 bases, leaving 11 bases not matched to a gene. This CDR3 is built from 16 residues. The germline gives CDR1 MDHEN, CDR2 SYDVKM. For the CDR3, the DNA is TGTGCCAGCCTGCCCGGGGGGTTATACGGGGCCAACGTCCTGACTTTC. It translates to CASLPGGLYGANVLTF.

This sequence joins TRBV9 and TRBJ2-5; perhaps TRBD2 as D (6 bases). CDR1 and CDR2 (germline): SGDLS, YYNGEE. V lost 0 bases, J lost 1 base, and 7 bases lay in between. The CDR3 length is 14 residues. The CDR3 nucleotides read TGTGCCAGCAGCGTAGGGGACTCCCAAGAGACCCAGTACTTC. Its translation is CASSVGDSQETQYF.

The gene calls are TRBV9 and TRBJ1-2; no firm D call. The CDR3 consists of 12 residues. V gave up 4 bases and J gave up 4 bases, with 8 bases separating them. Per germline, CDR1 SGDLS and CDR2 YYNGEE. DNA for the CDR3: TGTGCCAGCAGCACGGAGTTCTATGGCTACACCTTC. It codes for CASSTEFYGYTF.

The V and J genes are TRBV6-5 and TRBJ1-4; TRBD1 might be the D (6 bases). Deletions cut 6 bases from V and 6 bases from J, with 14 bases between. In germline, CDR1 is MNHEY, CDR2 SVGAGI. The CDR3 length is 14 residues. For the CDR3, the DNA is TGTGCCAGCAGGGATGGACAGTCACATGAAAAACTGTTTTTT. Translating it yields CASRDGQSHEKLFF.

The V and J genes are TRBV18 and TRBJ2-3, with 7 bases lining up with TRBD1. Trimming cost V 5 bases and J 0 bases; bases outside gene matches: 14. The germline CDR1 and CDR2 sequences are KGHSH and LQKENI. This CDR3 region has 18 residues. This CDR3 is CASSTPLGTASSTDTQYF. CDR3 DNA sequence: TGTGCCAGCTCAACGCCTCTCGGGACAGCCTCTAGCACAGATACGCAGTATTTT.

This chain links TRBV2 with TRBJ1-5, with TRBD1 matching 8 bases. Germline CDR1 reads SNHLY; CDR2 reads FYNNEI. The CDR3 loop spans 17 amino acids. V was clipped by 6 bases and J by 1 base; unmatched bases: 11. CDR3 nucleotides: TGTGCCAGCAGCGTGTCAGGCAGGGGGCTAAGCAATCAGCCCCAGCATTTT. This gives the protein CASSVSGRGLSNQPQHF.

The genes are TRBV10-3 and TRBJ1-1, with D perhaps TRBD1 (6 bases). CDR1 and CDR2 from the germline V gene are ENHRY and SYGVKD. The V end lost 5 bases, the J end lost 1 base, and 14 bases lay between the germline ends. The CDR3 extends over 15 amino acids. CDR3 nucleotides: TGTGCCATCAGTCCCTCGGGCAGGGGGAACACTGAAGCTTTCTTT. Its translation: CAISPSGRGNTEAFF.

In this sample, this clone turned up once. The chain couples TRBV7-2 to TRBJ2-5, with 9 bases matching TRBD2. The germline V gene encodes CDR1 SGHTA and CDR2 FQGNSA. The length of the CDR3 is 16 residues. J lost 4 bases, V lost 6 bases, and 12 bases had no gene match. This CDR3 reads CASSFRGGAVGETQYF. The CDR3 DNA reads as TGTGCCAGCAGTTTTCGCGGGGGGGCCGTAGGAGAGACCCAGTACTTC.

This clone was recorded many times. The chain couples TRBV28 to TRBJ1-6; possibly TRBD1 for D (5 bases). CDR1 is MDHEN, CDR2 SYDVKM, per germline. The CDR3 spans 15 residues. The V end lost 1 base, the J end lost 8 bases, and 12 bases lay between the germline ends. CDR3 amino acids: CASSLYEGIDSPLHF. CDR3 nucleotides: TGTGCCAGCAGTTTATACGAGGGGATCGATTCACCCCTCCACTTT. Full variable domain (missing parts from reference TRBV28 and TRBJ1-6): DVKVTQSSRYLVKRTGEKVFLECVQDMDHENMFWYRQDPGLGLRLIYFSYDVKMKEKGDIPEGYSVSREKKERFSLILESASTNQTSMYLCASSLYEGIDSPLHFGNGTRLTVT.

This clone was detected once. This chain connects TRBV2 to TRBJ2-2, with TRBD2 as a possible D gene (6 bases). Trimming left V 3 bases short and J 5 bases short, with 10 bases between. There are 14 residues in the CDR3. Germline V gene sequence: CDR1 SNHLY, CDR2 FYNNEI. This chain's CDR3 is CASSDWGRTGELFF. DNA of the CDR3: TGTGCCAGCAGTGACTGGGGGAGGACCGGGGAGCTGTTTTTT.

The CDR3 reads CASSLGNEQFF. CDR3 coding DNA: TGTGCCAGCAGCTTAGGCAATGAGCAGTTCTTC. The chain employs TRBV7-9 and TRBJ2-1, with D unresolved. There are 11 residues in the CDR3. Trimming pared 1 base from V and 6 bases from J, leaving 1 base between. Germline CDR1 SEHNR, CDR2 FQNEAQ (reference sequence).

This clone showed up many times. The CDR3 DNA sequence: TGTGCCAGCAGTTACGCGGCGGGGAGGAATCAGCCCCAGCATTTT. This translates into CASSYAAGRNQPQHF. This rearrangement joins TRBV6-5 to TRBJ1-5, with D hard to call. Trimming shortened V by 2 bases and J by 4 bases, and 12 bases separated the two germline ends. This CDR3 is 15 amino acids long. Germline CDR1 is MNHEY and CDR2 is SVGAGI.

The chain uses TRBV11-3 and TRBJ1-1; tentatively, D is TRBD1 (5 bases). CDR1 and CDR2 (germline): SGHNT, YENEEA. The CDR3 runs to 16 residues. V shed 1 base and J shed 8 bases, with 20 bases lying between them. For the CDR3, the DNA is TGTGCCAGCAGCTTAGGGGGCCACAGCCCGTTCTCCGAAGCTTTCTTT. Translation gives CASSLGGHSPFSEAFF.

There are a few counts of this clone. The chain joins TRBV9 to TRBJ2-2; 9 nucleotides agree with TRBD2. V trimming: 4 bases; J trimming: 3 bases; junction bases outside the gene matches: 7. This CDR3 has 16 amino acids. Germline-derived CDR1 and CDR2 are SGDLS and YYNGEE. CDR3 DNA sequence: TGTGCCAGCAGCCCGAGAGCGGGGGGTGACACCGGGGAGCTGTTTTTT. Its translation: CASSPRAGGDTGELFF.

This chain links TRBV6-1 with TRBJ2-2, with TRBD1 identical over 7 bases. There are 18 residues in the CDR3. Trimming cost V 0 bases and J 3 bases; bases outside gene matches: 10. The germline V gene has CDR1 MNHNS and CDR2 SASEGT. The CDR3 region is CASSEASDRRWDTGELFF. As DNA, the CDR3 is TGTGCCAGCAGTGAAGCATCGGACAGGCGATGGGACACCGGGGAGCTGTTTTTT.

Concerning this clone: At one end the junction does not follow the germline gene, possibly because of a read error. The chain employs TRBV6-2 or TRBV6-3 and TRBJ2-2; 8 nucleotides agree with TRBD1. This CDR3 contains 15 residues. Germline CDR1 MNHEY, CDR2 SVGEGT. CDR3 sequence reads: CANSSYRGSTGELFF. The CDR3 DNA is TGTGCCAACAGTTCATACAGGGGGAGCACCGGGGAGCTGTTTTTT.

This clone was picked up a small number of times. In DNA form, the CDR3 reads TGTGCCACCAGCAGGACAGGGGGCCCCACCGGGGAGCTGTTTTTT. Encoded protein: CATSRTGGPTGELFF. This chain links TRBV15 with TRBJ2-2; 10 nucleotides line up with TRBD1. From germline, CDR1 is LNHNV and CDR2 YYDKDF (reference sequence). The CDR3 contains 15 residues. With 3 bases clipped from V and 4 bases from J, the junction kept 2 bases outside the gene matches.

V usage is TRBV4-3 and J usage is TRBJ1-1, with 7 bases aligning to TRBD1. The germline V gene has CDR1 LGHNA and CDR2 YSLEER. V dropped 0 bases and J dropped 0; count of bases not matched to a gene: 7. The CDR3 is made up of 17 amino acids. CDR3: CASSQDAGGDMNTEAFF. For the CDR3, the DNA is TGCGCCAGCAGCCAAGATGCAGGGGGGGACATGAACACTGAAGCTTTCTTT.

V and J are TRBV18 and TRBJ1-1; 8 nucleotides align to TRBD1. Germline-derived CDR1 and CDR2 are KGHSH and LQKENI. The CDR3 spans 14 residues. V was clipped by 3 bases and J by 4 bases; unmatched bases: 4. DNA for the CDR3: TGTGCCAGCTCACCGACAGGGGTTGGCACTGAAGCTTTCTTT. This gives the protein CASSPTGVGTEAFF.

The V call is TRBV19, the J call TRBJ2-1; TRBD1 might be the D (6 bases). Trimming took 3 bases from V and 3 from J, leaving 12 bases between them. The germline gives CDR1 LNHDA, CDR2 SQIVND (reference sequence). The CDR3 has 15 amino acids. In DNA form, the CDR3 reads TGTGCCAGTAGTATGGCCGGACAGCTCTACAATGAGCAGTTCTTC. This sequence encodes CASSMAGQLYNEQFF.

The chain couples TRBV2 to TRBJ2-6, with D possibly matching TRBD1 (6 bases). Germline CDR1 is SNHLY and CDR2 is FYNNEI. V lost 1 base and J 2 bases, leaving 6 bases between the germline ends. The CDR3 is 15 residues long. In DNA form, the CDR3 reads TGTGCCAGCAGTGAAGACAGGGCTGGGGCCAACGTCCTGACTTTC. As protein: CASSEDRAGANVLTF.

The rearrangement joins TRBV20-1 to TRBJ2-5; weak D call: TRBD1 (7 bases). With 5 bases removed from V and 9 bases from J, the gap between germline ends came to 13 bases. CDR1 is DFQATT, CDR2 SNEGSKA, per germline (reference sequence). The CDR3 extends over 11 amino acids. CDR3 loop: CSAAQGEAQYF. Written as DNA, the CDR3 is TGCAGTGCTGCTCAGGGGGAGGCCCAGTACTTC.